The 17 T cell receptor beta chains presented below share a single source sample, sequenced in a study of blood T cell repertoires in COVID-19. The method was immunoSEQ multiplex PCR; TCRdb's version includes in-frame clones alone and lacks a portion of them. The table has hundreds of thousands of clones, about nine tenths seen once. Material: peripheral blood. These receptor sequences come from a woman aged 25-40 years with active or convalescent COVID-19.

The rearrangement joins TRBV9 to TRBJ1-3, with a possible D match to TRBD1 (6 bases). The CDR3 contains 14 residues. Trimming pared 4 bases from V and 0 bases from J, leaving 8 bases between. Germline CDR1 SGDLS, CDR2 YYNGEE. The CDR3 nucleotides read TGTGCCAGCAGCACAGGGAGCTCTGGAAACACCATATATTTT. Protein product: CASSTGSSGNTIYF.

The chain couples TRBV7-2 to TRBJ1-1, with 8 bases that match TRBD1. Germline CDR1 SGHTA, CDR2 FQGNSA. V trimming: 5 bases; J trimming: 0 bases; junction bases outside the gene matches: 14. The CDR3 has 18 amino acids. The DNA for the CDR3 is TGTGCCAGCAGCGAACAGGGGGGGACAGAACATATGAACACTGAAGCTTTCTTT. It encodes CASSEQGGTEHMNTEAFF. The full variable domain, in which reference TRBV7-2 and TRBJ1-1 provide the parts outside the CDR3, is GAGVSQSPSNKVTEKGKDVELRCDPISGHTALYWYRQSLGQGLEFLIYFQGNSAPDKSGLPSDRFSAERTGGSVSTLTIQRTQQEDSAVYLCASSEQGGTEHMNTEAFFGQGTRLTVV.

The chain combines TRBV5-1 with TRBJ2-2; 14 bases line up with TRBD2. The CDR3 sequence is 18 residues long. The germline CDR1 and CDR2 sequences are SGHRS and YFSETQ. The trim removed 1 base at V and 5 bases at J, leaving 7 bases unmatched. The CDR3 coding sequence is TGCGCCAGCAGCTTGAAGGGACTAGCGGGAGTTGGTACCGGGGAGCTGTTTTTT. Translation: CASSLKGLAGVGTGELFF. The complete variable domain, with remaining parts taken from reference TRBV5-1 and TRBJ2-2, reads KAGVTQTPRYLIKTRGQQVTLSCSPISGHRSVSWYQQTPGQGLQFLFEYFSETQRNKGNFPGRFSGRQFSNSRSEMNVSTLELGDSALYLCASSLKGLAGVGTGELFFGEGSRLTVL.

This chain connects TRBV5-8 to TRBJ2-7; 9 nucleotides match TRBD1. The junction had 6 bases not matched to a gene; V was cut back by 5 bases and J by 3 bases. Germline lookup yields CDR1 SGHTS and CDR2 YDEGEE. The CDR3 sequence is 14 residues long. This CDR3 is CASSPGQGGYEQYF. The DNA for the CDR3 is TGTGCCAGCAGTCCGGGACAGGGAGGCTACGAGCAGTACTTC.

V gene TRBV5-5 combines with J gene TRBJ1-4; D uncertain. CDR3 length: 16 amino acids. V lost 4 bases to trimming and J lost 5 bases, with 18 bases between them. Germline V gene sequence: CDR1 SGHKS, CDR2 YYEKEE (reference sequence). The CDR3 DNA reads TGTGCCAGCAGCCCCGGAGGGCTTGATCTAAATGAAAAACTGTTTTTT. It codes for CASSPGGLDLNEKLFF.

The chain uses TRBV19 and TRBJ1-1; D remains ambiguous. The V end was cut by 7 bases, the J end by 4 bases, with 10 bases between. The CDR3 is 12 amino acids. Germline-derived CDR1 and CDR2 are LNHDA and SQIVND (reference sequence). The DNA for the CDR3 is TGTGCCAGTAACCGGGGTCCCACTGAAGCTTTCTTT. Protein sequence: CASNRGPTEAFF.

This sequence joins TRBV10-3 and TRBJ2-3; no clear D. CDR3 length equals 13 residues. CDR1 ENHRY and CDR2 SYGVKD come from the germline V gene. Trimming pared 6 bases from V and 1 base from J, leaving 8 bases between. CDR3 DNA: TGTGCCATCAGGGGCGATGGCACAGATACGCAGTATTTT. This gives the protein CAIRGDGTDTQYF.

The chain combines TRBV2 with TRBJ2-1; D ambiguous. The V and J ends lost 7 bases and 6 bases respectively, with 10 bases between them. In germline, CDR1 is SNHLY, CDR2 FYNNEI. The CDR3 loop spans 12 amino acids. The CDR3 reads CASTGPFNEQFF. The DNA of the CDR3 is TGTGCCAGCACGGGTCCTTTCAATGAGCAGTTCTTC.

The chain combines TRBV11-2 with TRBJ1-1, with D unclear. Germline V gene sequence: CDR1 SGHAT, CDR2 FQNNGV. The V gene lost 4 bases and the J gene lost 1 base, with 13 bases spanning the gap. CDR3 length equals 15 residues. The DNA for the CDR3 is TGTGCCAGCAGCTCTCGGGGAGTGGGGAACACTGAAGCTTTCTTT. Translated: CASSSRGVGNTEAFF.

This rearrangement joins TRBV14 to TRBJ1-4, with D unclear. This CDR3 region has 16 residues. Germline V CDR1 and CDR2: SGHDN, FVKESK. The germline V and J ends were trimmed by 2 bases and 8 bases, with 18 bases remaining between them. The CDR3 nucleotides are TGTGCCAGCAGCCAATACGCGGCGTCTTTAGGCGAAAAACTGTTTTTT. Amino acid sequence: CASSQYAASLGEKLFF.

V is TRBV7-9 and J is TRBJ2-1; 7 bases are a match to TRBD2. V lost 5 bases and J lost 7; bases outside the gene matches: 14. Germline-derived CDR1 and CDR2 are SEHNR and FQNEAQ (reference sequence). This CDR3 is 16 amino acids long. CDR3 region: CASSLLGWSGGNEQFF. The CDR3 DNA is TGTGCCAGCAGCCTCCTGGGGTGGTCGGGGGGTAATGAGCAGTTCTTC.

V is TRBV19 and J is TRBJ1-2; D might be TRBD1 (6 bases). The germline gives CDR1 LNHDA, CDR2 SQIVND (reference sequence). V was trimmed by 10 bases and J by 0 bases, leaving 18 bases between them. The CDR3 totals 15 residues. The CDR3 nucleotides read TGTGCCATAGGTCAGGGGAATGGCGCTAACTATGGCTACACCTTC. It yields the protein CAIGQGNGANYGYTF. Full variable domain (outside the CDR3, taken from reference TRBV19 and TRBJ1-2): DGGITQSPKYLFRKEGQNVTLSCEQNLNHDAMYWYRQDPGQGLRLIYYSQIVNDFQKGDIAEGYSVSREKKESFPLTVTSAQKNPTAFYLCAIGQGNGANYGYTFGSGTRLTVV.

V usage is TRBV6-5 and J usage is TRBJ1-4, with 7 positions matching TRBD1. The V gene end was trimmed by 6 bases and the J gene end by 5 bases; junction bases not matched to a gene: 6. This CDR3 has 14 amino acids. Germline CDR1 reads MNHEY; CDR2 reads SVGAGI. CDR3 DNA: TGTGCCAGCAGCCTGGGACAGCCAAATGAAAAACTGTTTTTT. Protein: CASSLGQPNEKLFF.

The rearrangement links TRBV18 to TRBJ2-5, with a tentative D call TRBD1 (6 bases). Germline CDR1 reads KGHSH; CDR2 reads LQKENI. The CDR3 sequence is 15 residues long. The V gene lost 6 bases and the J gene lost 1 base, with 15 bases spanning the gap. CDR3 in DNA: TGTGCCAGCTCGCCCCAGACAGGTAGCCAAGAGACCCAGTACTTC. It codes for CASSPQTGSQETQYF.

V usage is TRBV3-1 (or the pseudogene TRBV3-2) and J usage is TRBJ1-3; TRBD1 matches at 8 bases. The CDR3 is 16 amino acids. V shed 3 bases, J shed 2 bases, and the junction held 6 bases outside the gene matches. Germline V gene data show CDR1 as LGHDT and CDR2 as YNNKEL (reference sequence). The CDR3 spells CASSHVDRGPGNTIYF. CDR3 bases: TGTGCCAGCAGCCACGTCGACAGGGGACCTGGAAACACCATATATTTT.

Only one count was recorded for this clone. The V call is TRBV6-5, the J call TRBJ2-7, with TRBD1 matching over 7 bases. Germline trimming cut 5 bases from V and 2 bases from J; bases unmatched to any gene: 6. The CDR3 extends over 14 amino acids. Germline V CDR1 and CDR2: MNHEY, SVGAGI. The CDR3: CASSPDRRTYEQYF. CDR3 bases: TGTGCCAGCAGTCCGGACAGGCGAACCTACGAGCAGTACTTC.

The CDR3 bases are TGTGCCTGGAGTGCCATGGGACAGGGGTTGGACGAGCAGTACTTC. This encodes CAWSAMGQGLDEQYF. The chain uses TRBV30 and TRBJ2-7; 10 bases are a match to TRBD1. Trimming removed 1 base from V and 5 bases from J; junction bases left unmatched: 8. The CDR3 consists of 15 residues. Germline CDR1 and CDR2: GTSNPN and SVGIG (reference sequence).